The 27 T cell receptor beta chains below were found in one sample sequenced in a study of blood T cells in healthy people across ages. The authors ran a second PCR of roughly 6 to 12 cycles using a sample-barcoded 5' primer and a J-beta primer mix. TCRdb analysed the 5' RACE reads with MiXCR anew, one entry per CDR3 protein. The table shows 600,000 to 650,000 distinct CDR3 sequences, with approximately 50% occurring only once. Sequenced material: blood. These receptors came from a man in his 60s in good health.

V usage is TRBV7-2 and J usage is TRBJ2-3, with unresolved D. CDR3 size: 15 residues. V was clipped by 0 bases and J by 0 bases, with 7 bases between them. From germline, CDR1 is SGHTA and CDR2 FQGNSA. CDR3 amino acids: CASSLAADSTDTQYF. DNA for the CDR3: TGTGCCAGCAGCTTAGCCGCCGACAGCACAGATACGCAGTATTTT.

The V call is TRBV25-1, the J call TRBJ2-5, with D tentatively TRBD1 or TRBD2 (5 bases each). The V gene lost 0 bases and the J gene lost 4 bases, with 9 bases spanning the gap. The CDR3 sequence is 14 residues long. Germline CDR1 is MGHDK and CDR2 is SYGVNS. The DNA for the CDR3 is TGTGCCAGCAGTGAATACTCAGGGACAGAGACCCAGTACTTC. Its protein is CASSEYSGTETQYF.

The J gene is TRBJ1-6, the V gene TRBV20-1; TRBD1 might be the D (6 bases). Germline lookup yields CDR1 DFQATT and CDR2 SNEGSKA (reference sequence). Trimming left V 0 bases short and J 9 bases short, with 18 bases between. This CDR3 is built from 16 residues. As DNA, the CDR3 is TGCAGTGCTAGAGATCGGAGAAGGGGGGGTAGTTCACCCCTCCACTTT. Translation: CSARDRRRGGSSPLHF.

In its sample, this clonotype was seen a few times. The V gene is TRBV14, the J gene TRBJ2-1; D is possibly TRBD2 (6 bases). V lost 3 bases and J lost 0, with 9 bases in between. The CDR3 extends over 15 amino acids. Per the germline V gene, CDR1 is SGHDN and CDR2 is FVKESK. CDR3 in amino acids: CASSQVGGSYNEQFF. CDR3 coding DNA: TGTGCCAGCAGCCAGGTGGGGGGCTCCTACAATGAGCAGTTCTTC.

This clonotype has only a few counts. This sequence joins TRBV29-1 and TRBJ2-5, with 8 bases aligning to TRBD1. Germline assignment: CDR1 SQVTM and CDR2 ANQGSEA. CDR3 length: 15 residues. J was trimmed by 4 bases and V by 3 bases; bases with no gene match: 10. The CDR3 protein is CSVDGRQGAGETQYF. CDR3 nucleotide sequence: TGCAGCGTTGATGGGAGGCAGGGGGCAGGAGAGACCCAGTACTTC.

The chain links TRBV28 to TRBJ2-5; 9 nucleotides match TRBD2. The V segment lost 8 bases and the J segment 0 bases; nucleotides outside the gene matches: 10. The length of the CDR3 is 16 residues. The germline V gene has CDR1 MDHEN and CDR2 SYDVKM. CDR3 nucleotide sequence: TGTGCCAGCTCGGGGCGGGGGGGCCCCAACCAAGAGACCCAGTACTTC. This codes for CASSGRGGPNQETQYF.

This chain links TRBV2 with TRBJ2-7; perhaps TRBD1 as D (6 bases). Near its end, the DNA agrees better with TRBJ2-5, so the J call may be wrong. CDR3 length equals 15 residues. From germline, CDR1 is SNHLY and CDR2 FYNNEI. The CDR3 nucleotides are TGTGCCAGCAGTCCGAATAGCAGGGGCAGGGAGACCCAGTACTTC. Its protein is CASSPNSRGRETQYF.

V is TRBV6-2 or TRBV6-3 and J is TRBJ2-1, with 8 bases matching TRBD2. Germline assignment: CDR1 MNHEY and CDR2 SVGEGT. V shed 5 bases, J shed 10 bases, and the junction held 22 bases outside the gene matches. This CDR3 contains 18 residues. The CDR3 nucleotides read TGTGCCAGCAGTCAAATCCCGTACGAACTAGCGGCCCAGGAAGAGCAGTTCTTC. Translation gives CASSQIPYELAAQEEQFF.

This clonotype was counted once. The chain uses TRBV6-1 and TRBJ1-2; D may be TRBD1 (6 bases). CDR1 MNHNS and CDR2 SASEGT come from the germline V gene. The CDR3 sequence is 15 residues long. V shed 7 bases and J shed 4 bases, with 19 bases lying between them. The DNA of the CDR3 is TGTGCCAGCATCCCCATGACAGGCGGACCCTATGGCTACACCTTC. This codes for CASIPMTGGPYGYTF.

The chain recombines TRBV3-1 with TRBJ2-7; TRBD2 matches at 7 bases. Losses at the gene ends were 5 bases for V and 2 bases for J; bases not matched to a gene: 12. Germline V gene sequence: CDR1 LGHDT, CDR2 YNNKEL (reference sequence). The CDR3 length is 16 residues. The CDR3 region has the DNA TGTGCCAGCAGCAGGGGATCACTAGCGACAACCTACGAGCAGTACTTC. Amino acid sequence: CASSRGSLATTYEQYF.

In nucleotides, the CDR3 is TGTGCCAGCAGTTTGGATCAGGGGCCAGGGGATAAGGGTTTCTTT. Its protein is CASSLDQGPGDKGFF. The V gene is TRBV28, the J gene TRBJ1-1; a weak D match, TRBD1 (6 bases). This CDR3 has 15 residues. The ends were cut back, 3 bases at V and 13 bases at J, with 24 bases in the middle. From germline, CDR1 is MDHEN and CDR2 SYDVKM.

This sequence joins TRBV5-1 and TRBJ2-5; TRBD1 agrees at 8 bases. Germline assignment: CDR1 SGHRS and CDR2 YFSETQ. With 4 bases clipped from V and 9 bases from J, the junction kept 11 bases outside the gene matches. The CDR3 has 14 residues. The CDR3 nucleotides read TGCGCCAGCAGCCCGGGACAGGTGGTATGGGCCCAGTACTTC. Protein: CASSPGQVVWAQYF.

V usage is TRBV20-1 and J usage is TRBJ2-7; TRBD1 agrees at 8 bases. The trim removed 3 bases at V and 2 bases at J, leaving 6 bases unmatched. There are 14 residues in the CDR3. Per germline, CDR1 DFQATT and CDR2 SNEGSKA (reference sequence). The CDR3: CSASWRGQAYEQYF. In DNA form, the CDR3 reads TGCAGTGCTAGTTGGCGGGGACAGGCCTACGAGCAGTACTTC.

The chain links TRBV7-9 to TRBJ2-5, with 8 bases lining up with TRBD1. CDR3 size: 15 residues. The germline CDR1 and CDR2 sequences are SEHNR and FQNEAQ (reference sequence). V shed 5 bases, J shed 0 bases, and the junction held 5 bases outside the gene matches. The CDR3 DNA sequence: TGTGCCAGCAGCCCCGACAGGGGATACCAAGAGACCCAGTACTTC. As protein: CASSPDRGYQETQYF.

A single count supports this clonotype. Written as DNA, the CDR3 is TGCAGTGCTAGAGATTTTAAGGGCGAGGCGGGGGTCTCCTACAATGAGCAGTTCTTC. This codes for CSARDFKGEAGVSYNEQFF. J is TRBJ2-1 and V is TRBV20-1; TRBD2 matches 7 bases. Trimming took 0 bases from V and 0 from J; bases not matched to a gene: 14. Germline lookup yields CDR1 DFQATT and CDR2 SNEGSKA (reference sequence). CDR3 length equals 19 residues.

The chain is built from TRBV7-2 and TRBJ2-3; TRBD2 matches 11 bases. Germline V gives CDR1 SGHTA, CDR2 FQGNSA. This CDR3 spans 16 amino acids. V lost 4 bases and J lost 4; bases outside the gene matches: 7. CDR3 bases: TGTGCCAGCAGCTCGCCATTACTAGCGGGGGCAGATACGCAGTATTTT. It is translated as CASSSPLLAGADTQYF. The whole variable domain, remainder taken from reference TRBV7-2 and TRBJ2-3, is GAGVSQSPSNKVTEKGKDVELRCDPISGHTALYWYRQSLGQGLEFLIYFQGNSAPDKSGLPSDRFSAERTGGSVSTLTIQRTQQEDSAVYLCASSSPLLAGADTQYFGPGTRLTVL.

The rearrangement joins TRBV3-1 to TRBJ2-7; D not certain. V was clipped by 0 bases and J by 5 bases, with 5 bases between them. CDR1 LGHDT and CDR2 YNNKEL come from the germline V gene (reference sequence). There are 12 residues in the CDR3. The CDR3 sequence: CASSQDPHEQYF. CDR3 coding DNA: TGTGCCAGCAGCCAAGATCCCCACGAGCAGTACTTC.

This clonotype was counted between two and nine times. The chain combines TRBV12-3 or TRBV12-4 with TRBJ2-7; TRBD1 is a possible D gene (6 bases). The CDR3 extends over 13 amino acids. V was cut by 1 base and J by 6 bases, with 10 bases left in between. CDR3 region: CASSLGTGTEQYF. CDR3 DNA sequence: TGTGCCAGCAGTTTAGGAACAGGGACCGAGCAGTACTTC.

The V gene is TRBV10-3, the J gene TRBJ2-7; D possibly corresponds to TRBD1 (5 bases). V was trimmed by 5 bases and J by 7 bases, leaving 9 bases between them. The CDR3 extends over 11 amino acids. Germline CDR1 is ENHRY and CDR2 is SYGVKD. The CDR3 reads CAISLDREQYF. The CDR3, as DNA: TGTGCCATCAGTCTAGACAGAGAGCAGTACTTC.

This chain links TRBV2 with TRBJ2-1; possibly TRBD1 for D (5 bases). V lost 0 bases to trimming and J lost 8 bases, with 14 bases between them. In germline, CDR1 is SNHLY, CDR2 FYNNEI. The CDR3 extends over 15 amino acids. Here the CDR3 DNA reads TGTGCCAGCAGTGAAGCCCCGCAGGGCTTGGATGAGCAGTTCTTC. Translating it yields CASSEAPQGLDEQFF.

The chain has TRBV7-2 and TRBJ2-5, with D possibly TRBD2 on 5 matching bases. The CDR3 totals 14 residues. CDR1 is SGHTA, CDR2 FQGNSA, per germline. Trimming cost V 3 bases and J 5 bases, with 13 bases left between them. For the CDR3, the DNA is TGTGCCAGCAGCTTCGGACTTAGGGTCGAGACCCAGTACTTC. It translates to CASSFGLRVETQYF. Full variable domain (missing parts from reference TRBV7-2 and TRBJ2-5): GAGVSQSPSNKVTEKGKDVELRCDPISGHTALYWYRQSLGQGLEFLIYFQGNSAPDKSGLPSDRFSAERTGGSVSTLTIQRTQQEDSAVYLCASSFGLRVETQYFGPGTRLLVL.

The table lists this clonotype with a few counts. The CDR3, as DNA: TGTGCCAGCAGCCTAAGCGGACAGAGTCAAGAGACCCAGTACTTC. This gives the protein CASSLSGQSQETQYF. V usage is TRBV4-2 and J usage is TRBJ2-5; a weak D match, TRBD1 (6 bases). The CDR3 totals 15 residues. V was trimmed by 4 bases and J by 2 bases, leaving 14 bases between them. The germline V gene encodes CDR1 LGHNA and CDR2 YNFKEQ.

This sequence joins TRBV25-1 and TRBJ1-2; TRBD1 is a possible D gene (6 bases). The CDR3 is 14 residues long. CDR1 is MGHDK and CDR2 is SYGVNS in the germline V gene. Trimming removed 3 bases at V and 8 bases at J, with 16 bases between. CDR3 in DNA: TGTGCCAGCAGTGACTTGGGGGGCGCAGGAGGCTACACCTTC. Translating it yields CASSDLGGAGGYTF.

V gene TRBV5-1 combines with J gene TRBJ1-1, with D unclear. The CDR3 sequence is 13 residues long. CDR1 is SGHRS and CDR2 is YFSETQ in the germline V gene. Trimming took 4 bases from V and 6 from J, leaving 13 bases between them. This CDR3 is CASSPSGVAEAFF. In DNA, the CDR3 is TGCGCCAGCAGCCCCTCGGGAGTCGCTGAAGCTTTCTTT.

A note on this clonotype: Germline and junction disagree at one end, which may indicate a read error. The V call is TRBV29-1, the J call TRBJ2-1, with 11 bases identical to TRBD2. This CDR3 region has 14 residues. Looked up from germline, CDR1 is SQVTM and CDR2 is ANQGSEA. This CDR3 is CGVAPSGGFNEQFF. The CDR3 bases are TGCGGCGTTGCCCCTAGCGGGGGGTTCAATGAGCAGTTCTTC.

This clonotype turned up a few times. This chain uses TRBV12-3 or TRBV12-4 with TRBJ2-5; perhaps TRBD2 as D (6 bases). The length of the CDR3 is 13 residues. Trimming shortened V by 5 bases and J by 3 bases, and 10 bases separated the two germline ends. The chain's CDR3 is CASSRPGEETQYF. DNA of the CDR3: TGTGCCAGCAGTCGTCCGGGGGAAGAGACCCAGTACTTC.

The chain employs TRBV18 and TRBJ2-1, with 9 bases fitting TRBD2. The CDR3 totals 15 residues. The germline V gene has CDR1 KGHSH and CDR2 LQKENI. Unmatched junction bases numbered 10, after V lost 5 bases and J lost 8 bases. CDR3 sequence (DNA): TGTGCCAGCTCAACCGCCCAGCGGGGGGCCGATGAGCAGTTCTTC. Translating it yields CASSTAQRGADEQFF.